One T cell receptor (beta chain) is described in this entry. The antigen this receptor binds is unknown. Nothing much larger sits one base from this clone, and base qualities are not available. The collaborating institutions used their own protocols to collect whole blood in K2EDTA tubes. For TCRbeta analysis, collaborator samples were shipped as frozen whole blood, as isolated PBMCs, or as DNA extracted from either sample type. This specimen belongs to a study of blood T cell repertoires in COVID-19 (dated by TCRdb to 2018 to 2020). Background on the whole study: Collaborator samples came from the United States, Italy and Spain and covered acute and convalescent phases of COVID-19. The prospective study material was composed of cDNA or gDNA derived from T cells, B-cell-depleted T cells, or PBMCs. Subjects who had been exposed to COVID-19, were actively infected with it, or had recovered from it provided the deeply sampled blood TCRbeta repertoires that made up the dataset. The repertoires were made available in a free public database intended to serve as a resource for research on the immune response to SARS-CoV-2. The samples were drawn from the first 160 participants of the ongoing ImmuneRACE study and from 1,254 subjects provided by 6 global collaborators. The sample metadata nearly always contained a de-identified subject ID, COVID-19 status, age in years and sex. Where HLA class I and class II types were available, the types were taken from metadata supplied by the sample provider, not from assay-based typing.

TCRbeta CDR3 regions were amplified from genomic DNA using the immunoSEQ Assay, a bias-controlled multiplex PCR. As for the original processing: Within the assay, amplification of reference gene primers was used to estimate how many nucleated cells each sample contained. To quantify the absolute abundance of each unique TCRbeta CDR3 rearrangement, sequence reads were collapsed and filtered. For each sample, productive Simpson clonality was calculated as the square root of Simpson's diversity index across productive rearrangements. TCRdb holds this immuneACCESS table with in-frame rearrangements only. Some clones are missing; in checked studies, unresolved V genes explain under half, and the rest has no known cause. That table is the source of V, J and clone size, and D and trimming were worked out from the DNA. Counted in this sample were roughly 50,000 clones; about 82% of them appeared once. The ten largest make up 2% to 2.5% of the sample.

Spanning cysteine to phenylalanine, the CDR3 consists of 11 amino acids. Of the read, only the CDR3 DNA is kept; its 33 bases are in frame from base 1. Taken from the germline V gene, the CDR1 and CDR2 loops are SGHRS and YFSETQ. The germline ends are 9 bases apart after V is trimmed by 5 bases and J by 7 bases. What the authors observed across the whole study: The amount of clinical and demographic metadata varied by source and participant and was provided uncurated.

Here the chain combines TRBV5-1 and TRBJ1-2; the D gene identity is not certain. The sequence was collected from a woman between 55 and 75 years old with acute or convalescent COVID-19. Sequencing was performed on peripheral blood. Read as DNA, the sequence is TGCGCCAGCAGGCTCGAGGGTGGCTACACCTTC. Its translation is CASRLEGGYTF.